This T cell receptor beta chain comes out of a study of blood T cells in healthy people across ages. The CDR3 loop spans 16 amino acids. Germline loops: CDR1 MDHEN, CDR2 SYDVKM. Deletions cut 2 bases from V and 5 bases from J, with 18 bases between. Sample-barcoded 5' priming and a J-beta primer mix drove a second PCR of roughly 7 to 11 cycles. TCRdb itself ran the 5' RACE reads through MiXCR, one entry per CDR3 protein. The repertoire has 750,000 or so distinct CDR3 sequences, 20% to 25% of them found once; the top ten carry under 10%. These data are also associated with another study on T cells of mothers and their children.

The TCR comes from a boy aged 5-17 years in good health. Source material: blood. The rearrangement links TRBV28 to TRBJ2-5; D unresolved. The DNA for the CDR3 is TGTGCCAGCAGTTTAAACGGAGACATCCTGGGGGAGACCCAGTACTTC. Translated, it gives CASSLNGDILGETQYF.